What follows are 18 T cell receptor beta chains derived from one specimen sequenced in a study of beta chain features in type 1 diabetes. Of the isolated RNA, all was reverse transcribed, and so the sequenced material was expressed TCRB transcripts. Sequencing was performed with immunoSEQ multiplex PCR; in TCRdb, only in-frame clones are kept and a portion is missing. The data hold 900,000 or so clones, with roughly 15% observed a single time. Sequencing was carried out using naive CD4+ T cells from blood. The receptors originated from a woman under 30 in good health.

V is TRBV5-4 and J is TRBJ2-6; D is unresolved. V was trimmed by 4 bases and J by 0 bases, leaving 11 bases between them. This CDR3 is built from 16 residues. In germline, CDR1 is SGHNT, CDR2 YYREEE (reference sequence). The CDR3 loop reads CASSPSPSSGANVLTF. The DNA for the CDR3 is TGTGCCAGCAGCCCATCACCCAGCTCTGGGGCCAACGTCCTGACTTTC.

This clone was recorded a few times. The rearrangement links TRBV23-1 to TRBJ1-2; D is perhaps TRBD1 (6 bases). TRBV23-1 has ORF status, its function being uncertain. Trimming removed 9 bases from V and 4 bases from J, with 15 bases in between. The CDR3 sequence is 13 residues long. CDR3 residues: CARGGGATYGYTF. CDR3 nucleotides: TGCGCCAGAGGTGGGGGGGCGACCTATGGCTACACCTTC.

The V and J genes are TRBV28 and TRBJ2-5; no clear D. Germline V lookup: CDR1 MDHEN, CDR2 SYDVKM. V dropped 6 bases and J dropped 5 bases, with 7 bases sitting between them. The CDR3 runs to 11 residues. The chain's CDR3 is CASRERETQYF. The CDR3 nucleotides are TGTGCCAGCAGGGAACGGGAGACCCAGTACTTC.

The sample holds a few counts of this clone. The CDR3 nucleotides read TGCGCCAGCAGCCAAGACACCGGGACAGGAAGAGGCTACACCTTC. Amino acids: CASSQDTGTGRGYTF. The chain links TRBV4-1 to TRBJ1-2; TRBD1 matches at 8 bases. CDR1 MGHRA and CDR2 YSYEKL come from the germline V gene. The CDR3 covers 15 residues. Unmatched junction bases numbered 8, after V lost 0 bases and J lost 8 bases.

The chain carries TRBV10-3 and TRBJ2-7; D assignment may be TRBD1 or TRBD2 (5 bases each). Trimming shortened V by 4 bases and J by 6 bases, and 10 bases separated the two germline ends. CDR1 ENHRY and CDR2 SYGVKD come from the germline V gene. The CDR3 has 12 residues. DNA of the CDR3: TGTGCCATCAGTGTTCAAGGGACCGAGCAGTACTTC. Its translation is CAISVQGTEQYF.

This chain links TRBV7-2 with TRBJ2-7; TRBD2 matches 9 bases. There are 15 residues in the CDR3. Germline-derived CDR1 and CDR2 are SGHTA and FQGNSA. J was trimmed by 2 bases and V by 5 bases; bases with no gene match: 7. CDR3 region: CASSTLAGLTYEQYF. In DNA, the CDR3 is TGTGCCAGCAGCACCCTAGCGGGACTAACCTACGAGCAGTACTTC.

This chain joins TRBV6-1 and TRBJ2-3, with TRBD2 identical over 7 bases. V lost 9 bases and J lost 4; bases outside the gene matches: 13. The CDR3 length is 15 residues. Germline lookup yields CDR1 MNHNS and CDR2 SASEGT. CDR3 sequence: CASSGLYLAADTQYF. The DNA of the CDR3 is TGTGCCAGTAGCGGGCTTTACCTCGCCGCAGATACGCAGTATTTT.

This clone was seen more than once but under ten times. The rearrangement links TRBV5-1 to TRBJ2-4; D may be TRBD1 (5 bases). Trimming pared 3 bases from V and 0 bases from J, leaving 10 bases between. The CDR3 runs to 15 residues. The germline gives CDR1 SGHRS, CDR2 YFSETQ. CDR3 sequence (DNA): TGCGCCAGCAGCTCTCTGGGGCTAGCCAAAAACATTCAGTACTTC. This codes for CASSSLGLAKNIQYF.

This clone was counted only a few times. The chain couples TRBV19 to TRBJ2-2; 7 bases agree with TRBD2. The ends lost 7 bases at V and 9 bases at J; junction bases unmatched: 20. Germline V gene data show CDR1 as LNHDA and CDR2 as SQIVND (reference sequence). The CDR3 consists of 17 residues. The CDR3 sequence: CASNNGDAGLFSRELFF. Written as DNA, the CDR3 is TGTGCCAGTAATAACGGGGATGCGGGACTATTTTCCCGGGAGCTGTTTTTT.

The rearrangement links TRBV18 to TRBJ2-5; unclear D gene. Per the germline V gene, CDR1 is KGHSH and CDR2 is LQKENI. CDR3 length equals 15 residues. V was cut by 0 bases and J by 8 bases, with 16 bases left in between. In DNA form, the CDR3 reads TGTGCCAGCTCACCACCGGGCCAGGCGCCGTTTACCCAGTACTTC. This sequence encodes CASSPPGQAPFTQYF.

This clone was detected only a few times. J is TRBJ2-1 and V is TRBV5-4, with 7 bases that match TRBD2. The CDR3 consists of 16 residues. V lost 4 bases to trimming and J lost 5 bases; unmatched junction nucleotides: 12. Germline CDR1 reads SGHNT; CDR2 reads YYREEE (reference sequence). The DNA for the CDR3 is TGTGCCAGCAGCAAAAAACCTAGCGGCGCAAACAATGAGCAGTTCTTC. Encoded protein: CASSKKPSGANNEQFF.

This rearrangement joins TRBV4-2 to TRBJ1-6, with TRBD1 as a possible D gene (5 bases). This CDR3 spans 13 amino acids. Germline V gene sequence: CDR1 LGHNA, CDR2 YNFKEQ. Trimming took off 1 base at V and 10 bases at J, with 8 bases between the two ends. The CDR3 loop reads CASSQAGDSPLHF. The DNA for the CDR3 is TGTGCCAGCAGCCAAGCGGGGGACTCACCCCTCCACTTT.

The rearrangement joins TRBV29-1 to TRBJ1-2, with a tentative D call TRBD1 (5 bases). Deletions cut 5 bases from V and 2 bases from J, with 12 bases between. CDR3 length equals 13 residues. Germline assignment: CDR1 SQVTM and CDR2 ANQGSEA. The CDR3 DNA sequence: TGCAGCGTTCGAACAGGAACCAACTATGGCTACACCTTC. Translation gives CSVRTGTNYGYTF. The whole variable domain, filled in from reference TRBV29-1 and TRBJ1-2, reads SAVISQKPSRDICQRGTSLTIQCQVDSQVTMMFWYRQQPGQSLTLIATANQGSEATYESGFVIDKFPISRPNLTFSTLTVSNMSPEDSSIYLCSVRTGTNYGYTFGSGTRLTVV.

The V and J genes are TRBV28 and TRBJ2-7, with TRBD1 identical over 8 bases. V lost 7 bases to trimming and J lost 5 bases; unmatched junction nucleotides: 4. The germline V gene has CDR1 MDHEN and CDR2 SYDVKM. The CDR3 runs to 12 residues. CDR3 nucleotides: TGTGCCAGCACGGACAGGGAGGACGAGCAGTACTTC. This encodes CASTDREDEQYF.

The rearrangement joins TRBV4-3 to TRBJ2-7; 9 nucleotides align to TRBD1. The CDR3 runs to 14 residues. CDR1 and CDR2 (germline): LGHNA, YSLEER. Trimming cost V 2 bases and J 5 bases; bases outside gene matches: 4. This CDR3 is CASSQRTGGDEQYF. CDR3 coding DNA: TGCGCCAGCAGCCAAAGAACAGGGGGCGACGAGCAGTACTTC.

This clone has just a few counts. The rearrangement links TRBV25-1 to TRBJ2-7, with D perhaps matching TRBD2 (7 bases). V lost 1 base and J 7 bases, leaving 17 bases between the germline ends. Germline V gene lookup returns CDR1 MGHDK and CDR2 SYGVNS. The CDR3 runs to 15 residues. CDR3 DNA sequence: TGTGCCAGCAGTGAATTCGGGGGGCGCGACCGGGAGCAGTACTTC. Its protein product is CASSEFGGRDREQYF.

V gene TRBV5-1 combines with J gene TRBJ2-1; 10 positions agree with TRBD2. Unmatched junction bases numbered 8, after V lost 0 bases and J lost 5 bases. Germline CDR1 reads SGHRS; CDR2 reads YFSETQ. The CDR3 runs to 17 residues. CDR3 amino acids: CASSLGGLAAAHNEQFF. The CDR3 DNA reads TGCGCCAGCAGCTTGGGAGGACTAGCGGCCGCCCACAATGAGCAGTTCTTC.

The V call is TRBV6-4, the J call TRBJ2-1, with D possibly being TRBD2 (5 bases). The ends were cut back, 5 bases at V and 0 bases at J, with 8 bases in the middle. CDR3 length: 14 residues. The germline V gene encodes CDR1 MRHNA and CDR2 SNTAGT. The chain's CDR3 is CASSRESSYNEQFF. Here the CDR3 DNA reads TGTGCCAGCAGTAGGGAGAGCTCCTACAATGAGCAGTTCTTC.